Sequencing of this T cell receptor (beta chain) was carried out in a study of blood T cells in healthy people across ages. Study as a whole: Researchers report that template switching captured about one barcoded beta molecule per two T cells.

PCR was performed a second time for about 7 to 11 cycles using a sample-barcoded 5' primer and a J-beta primer mix. Each cDNA molecule received a tag from a template-switch adaptor that had 12 random nucleotides. TCRdb re-derived calls from the 5' RACE reads in MiXCR, one entry per CDR3 protein. The data hold 1.5 million to 2 million distinct CDR3 sequences, with roughly 27% observed a single time. For every donor, a draw yielded 7.5 to 10 milliliters of peripheral blood. This CDR3 has 13 residues. Germline V lookup: CDR1 MNHNS, CDR2 SASEGT. V was clipped by 4 bases and J by 4 bases, with 9 bases between them.

This chain links TRBV6-1 with TRBJ2-3; no definite D call. The receptor's source is a woman in her thirties in good health. The sample was blood. The CDR3 bases are TGTGCCAGCAGTGTAATAAACCCAGATACGCAGTATTTT. Its protein is CASSVINPDTQYF.